A selection of T cell receptor beta chains follows, all from one sample in a study of blood T cell repertoires in COVID-19. Repertoires were generated with immunoSEQ multiplex PCR, while TCRdb's copy carries only in-frame clones and drops some. The table lists 100,000 or so clones, approximately 86% of them singletons, with about 7% in the top ten. The sequenced material came from peripheral blood. The receptors originated from a man in his sixties with acute or convalescent COVID-19. CDR3s include the opening cysteine and the closing phenylalanine or tryptophan. Each record gives: J gene, D gene, clone size, V gene, CDR3 DNA, CDR3 protein. A D gene is named only where the DNA matches it firmly. Some rows have no size entry. The others give once, few or many, or a class for an expanded clone.

TRBJ1-2 . . TRBV7-9 TGTGCCAGCAGCTCGGGGGGGAACTATGGCTACACCTTC CASSSGGNYGYTF
TRBJ1-1 . . TRBV11-3 TGTGCCAGCAGCTTAGCTGGCAACACTGAAGCTTTCTTT CASSLAGNTEAFF
TRBJ1-2 . . TRBV28 TGTGCCAGCAGTTTTCCGACTGGAGCCAACTATGGCTACACCTTC CASSFPTGANYGYTF
TRBJ2-3 . . TRBV7-6 TGTGCCAGCAGCTTAGTGAGCACCCACACAGATACGCAGTATTTT CASSLVSTHTDTQYF
TRBJ1-5 TRBD1 . TRBV29-1 TGCAGCGTTGTGGACAGGGGCAATCAGCCCCAGCATTTT CSVVDRGNQPQHF
TRBJ1-4 TRBD1 . TRBV5-6 TGTGCCAGCAGCAGGGGACAGACTGCAACTAATGAAAAACTGTTTTTT CASSRGQTATNEKLFF
TRBJ1-1 . . TRBV9 TGTGCCAGCAGCGTAGACGGCGGCACTGAAGCTTTCTTT CASSVDGGTEAFF
TRBJ2-7 TRBD1 . TRBV28 TGTGCCAGCAGTTTCGTGGGGGGACAGGACGAGCAGTACTTC CASSFVGGQDEQYF
TRBJ2-3 . . TRBV6-5 TGTGCCAGCACCGAGCCACCTTCGGGGACGCAGTATTTT CASTEPPSGTQYF
TRBJ2-2 TRBD2 . TRBV29-1 TGCAGCGTCCGACTAGCGGTGAACACCGGGGAGCTGTTTTTT CSVRLAVNTGELFF
TRBJ2-5 TRBD1 . TRBV30 TGTGCCTGCATACCGGGACAGGGCGAGACCCAGTACTTC CACIPGQGETQYF
TRBJ2-7 TRBD1 . TRBV3-1/TRBV3-2 TGTGCCAGCAGCCAAGGGACAGGGAGCTCCTACGAGCAGTACTTC CASSQGTGSSYEQYF
TRBJ2-1 . once TRBV27 TGTGCCAGCAGTCCAAGACTAGTTAGGAACAATGAGCAGTTCTTC CASSPRLVRNNEQFF
TRBJ2-3 . . TRBV3-1/TRBV3-2 TGTGCCAGCAGCCGACTCGGACTAGATACGCAGTATTTT CASSRLGLDTQYF
TRBJ2-7 . . TRBV19 TGTGCCAGTAGTATAGTTCCCAAGCACGAGCAGTACTTC CASSIVPKHEQYF
TRBJ2-3 TRBD2 . TRBV7-9 TGTGCCAGCAGCACCGGCGGGGTGCGGGGGGGCACAGATACGCAGTATTTT CASSTGGVRGGTDTQYF
TRBJ1-2 TRBD1 . TRBV6-5 TGTGCCAGCAGAGCTGACAGGGGTGACGGCTACACCTTC CASRADRGDGYTF
TRBJ2-3 . . TRBV5-1 TGCGCCAGCAGACCCCCAAGAGCAGATACGCAGTATTTT CASRPPRADTQYF
TRBJ2-2 . once TRBV29-1 TGCAGCGTTGTAGATGGGAGCGGGGAGCTGTTTTTT CSVVDGSGELFF
TRBJ1-3 . . TRBV5-1 TGCGCCAGCAGCTTGGGTGGCAGATTAACTGGAAACACCATATATTTT CASSLGGRLTGNTIYF
TRBJ1-5 . . TRBV6-6 TGTGCCAGCACCTCGGAAAGCGGGGGCCGGCAGCCCCAGCATTTT CASTSESGGRQPQHF
TRBJ2-3 . few TRBV5-1 TGCGCCAGCAGCCGAGAAGATACGCAGTATTTT CASSREDTQYF
TRBJ1-6 TRBD1 . TRBV29-1 TGCAGCGTTGAAGAGGGACAGGGCCTCCACTTT CSVEEGQGLHF
TRBJ2-3 . . TRBV7-8 TGTGCCAGCAGCTTACCTACCGGTAGCGGCACAGATACGCAGTATTTT CASSLPTGSGTDTQYF
TRBJ1-2 TRBD1 . TRBV7-8 TGTGCCAGCAGCTTTTTGGGACAGGGGTTCTATGGCTACACCTTC CASSFLGQGFYGYTF
TRBJ2-3 . . TRBV9 TGTGCCAGCAGCGTAAACTATAACACAGATACGCAGTATTTT CASSVNYNTDTQYF
TRBJ2-3 . . TRBV11-1 TGTGCCAGCAGCTTAGCGGCAGGAATCACAGATACGCAGTATTTT CASSLAAGITDTQYF
TRBJ1-2 TRBD1 . TRBV6-5 TGTGCCAGCAGTTGGACAGGGGAAAACTATGGCTACACCTTC CASSWTGENYGYTF
TRBJ1-2 . . TRBV11-2 TGTGCCAGCAGCCTATCAGGTGGAAGCTACACCTTC CASSLSGGSYTF
TRBJ1-1 . few TRBV29-1 TGCAGCGTTGAAGTCACAGTGAACACTGAAGCTTTCTTT CSVEVTVNTEAFF
TRBJ2-1 . . TRBV6-1 TGTGCCAGCAGTGATTTCTATGAGCAGTTCTTC CASSDFYEQFF
TRBJ2-7 . . TRBV18 TGTGCCAGCTCACCACTCTCCTGGGGGGACGAGCAGTACTTC CASSPLSWGDEQYF
TRBJ1-3 . . TRBV5-1 TGCGCCAGCAGCTTTGGTTCTAGCTCTGGAAACACCATATATTTT CASSFGSSSGNTIYF
TRBJ1-1 TRBD1 . TRBV6-5 TGTGCCAGCACCCGGGGACAGGGGAGGACTGAAGCTTTCTTT CASTRGQGRTEAFF
TRBJ2-2 TRBD2 few TRBV27 TGTGCCAGCAGTCCCAGGGCCGCGGGGGGAAACACCGGGGAGCTGTTTTTT CASSPRAAGGNTGELFF
TRBJ2-2 . . TRBV7-7 TGTGCCAGCAGCCCAGGGGCAGGGAACACCGGGGAGCTGTTTTTT CASSPGAGNTGELFF
TRBJ1-1 TRBD1 once TRBV3-1/TRBV3-2 TGTGCCAGCAGCCGCCCAACAGGGGAGAACACTGAAGCTTTCTTT CASSRPTGENTEAFF